This T cell receptor (beta chain) originates from a study of T cells after yellow fever vaccination. TCRdb re-called the 5' RACE reads through MiXCR, storing one row per CDR3 protein. The table has some 560,000 distinct CDR3 sequences, roughly a sixth seen once; the top ten hold about 18%. Germline CDR1 and CDR2: SGHTA and FQGNSA. The CDR3 contains 13 residues. V lost 6 bases, J lost 4 bases, and 12 bases lay in between. In this sample, this clonotype turned up a few times. The specimen was PBMCs, collected 5 to 6 days after the first yellow fever vaccination. The chain has TRBV7-2 and TRBJ1-2, with a weak D call TRBD1 (5 bases). This receptor was obtained from a man younger than 35 who received the YFV17D yellow fever vaccine. CDR3 residues: CASRVPGAYGYTF. CDR3 bases: TGTGCCAGCAGGGTTCCCGGGGCCTATGGCTACACCTTC.